Each of the 14 T cell receptor beta chains below was sequenced from the same sample in a study of response to subunit inactivated influenza vaccine. Each CDR3 protein gets one entry after TCRdb re-called the RT-PCR reads with MiXCR. In the table there are approximately 500,000 distinct CDR3 sequences, about an eighth of which are singletons. Sample: PBMCs from blood, taken roughly 48 days after vaccination. The receptor source for this set is a middle-aged man who received an inactivated influenza vaccine.

V usage is TRBV12-3 or TRBV12-4 and J usage is TRBJ2-1; D may match TRBD1 or TRBD2 (6 bases each). This CDR3 contains 15 residues. The V and J ends lost 5 bases and 3 bases respectively, with 14 bases between them. The CDR3, as DNA: TGTGCCAGCAGTAGGGGGACGGGACTCTACAATGAGCAGTTCTTC. Translation: CASSRGTGLYNEQFF.

This clonotype was picked up a small number of times. V and J are TRBV29-1 and TRBJ2-7; D is possibly TRBD1 (5 bases). CDR1 and CDR2 from the germline V gene are SQVTM and ANQGSEA. CDR3 size: 13 residues. Trimming shortened V by 5 bases and J by 2 bases, and 13 bases separated the two germline ends. The DNA for the CDR3 is TGCAGCGTTTACGGCATGGACACCTACGAGCAGTACTTC. It translates to CSVYGMDTYEQYF.

This clonotype occurred many times. The genes are TRBV4-3 and TRBJ1-2; D call uncertain. Between the trimmed V and J ends, which lost 0 bases and 4 bases, there was a span of 9 bases. Germline CDR1 and CDR2: LGHNA and YSLEER. The CDR3 is 14 amino acids. The CDR3 DNA is TGCGCCAGCAGCCAAGATTTATATCGCTATGGCTACACCTTC. Its translation is CASSQDLYRYGYTF.

This clonotype has ten or more counts. The chain uses TRBV12-3 or TRBV12-4 and TRBJ2-5; D is possibly TRBD1 (5 bases). V shed 1 base and J shed 4 bases, with 10 bases lying between them. This CDR3 has 14 residues. CDR3 DNA: TGTGCCAGCAGTTTAGTGGGCAGGGTAGAGACCCAGTACTTC. Translation: CASSLVGRVETQYF.

This clonotype was counted between two and nine times. J is TRBJ2-2 and V is TRBV6-2 or TRBV6-3, with 9 bases fitting TRBD2. CDR3 length: 14 amino acids. J was trimmed by 8 bases and V by 5 bases; bases with no gene match: 6. Germline loops: CDR1 MNHEY, CDR2 SVGEGT. CDR3 nucleotides: TGTGCCAGCAGTCCGAATCTAGCGGGAGGGGAGCTGTTTTTT. Translating it yields CASSPNLAGGELFF.

The chain has TRBV11-2 and TRBJ2-5; a weak D match, TRBD1 (6 bases). The CDR3 length is 14 residues. V was pared by 7 bases and J by 0 bases, with 12 bases between. The V gene's germline CDR1 is SGHAT and CDR2 FQNNGV. CDR3 protein: CASKERGYQETQYF. In DNA form, the CDR3 reads TGTGCCAGCAAGGAGAGGGGGTACCAAGAGACCCAGTACTTC.

This clonotype was counted only a few times. The chain is built from TRBV11-2 and TRBJ2-3, with TRBD2 as a possible D gene (6 bases). From germline, CDR1 is SGHAT and CDR2 FQNNGV. The ends were cut back, 2 bases at V and 5 bases at J, with 17 bases in the middle. The CDR3 sequence is 16 residues long. The CDR3 region has the DNA TGTGCCAGCAGCTTACAATTGGCGGGGAATATAGATACGCAGTATTTT. This codes for CASSLQLAGNIDTQYF.

The chain joins TRBV11-2 to TRBJ2-7; D uncertain. The CDR3 is made up of 16 amino acids. Trimming cost V 0 bases and J 3 bases, with 15 bases left between them. Per the germline V gene, CDR1 is SGHAT and CDR2 is FQNNGV. CDR3 in amino acids: CASSLEGSSPVYEQYF. The CDR3 nucleotides are TGTGCCAGCAGCTTAGAGGGCTCATCCCCAGTCTACGAGCAGTACTTC. The complete variable domain, with remaining parts taken from reference TRBV11-2 and TRBJ2-7, reads EAGVAQSPRYKIIEKRQSVAFWCNPISGHATLYWYQQILGQGPKLLIQFQNNGVVDDSQLPKDRFSAERLKGVDSTLKIQPAKLEDSAVYLCASSLEGSSPVYEQYFGPGTRLTVT.

This clonotype showed up many times. The chain employs TRBV20-1 and TRBJ2-3; 9 bases are shared with TRBD2. This CDR3 comprises 14 residues. CDR1 and CDR2 from the germline V gene are DFQATT and SNEGSKA (reference sequence). V was pared by 3 bases and J by 2 bases, with 3 bases of the junction left unmatched. This CDR3 reads CSARLAGSTDTQYF. In DNA form, the CDR3 reads TGCAGTGCTAGGCTAGCGGGATCCACAGATACGCAGTATTTT.

This clonotype was seen a few times. The V gene is TRBV7-9, the J gene TRBJ2-7, with D uncertain. V was trimmed by 0 bases and J by 3 bases, leaving 15 bases between them. The CDR3 loop spans 16 amino acids. Germline values: CDR1 SEHNR, CDR2 FQNEAQ (reference sequence). This chain's CDR3 is CASSLALMGSFYEQYF. As DNA, the CDR3 is TGTGCCAGCAGCTTAGCGCTAATGGGCAGTTTCTACGAGCAGTACTTC.

The rearrangement joins TRBV4-1 to TRBJ1-5; the D gene is possibly TRBD1 (5 bases). Germline CDR1 MGHRA, CDR2 YSYEKL. The CDR3 sequence is 15 residues long. V shed 0 bases and J shed 5 bases, with 11 bases lying between them. For the CDR3, the DNA is TGCGCCAGCAGCCAAGATGGGCCAGGGTATCAGCCCCAGCATTTT. Its translation is CASSQDGPGYQPQHF.

This clonotype was counted ten times or more. V is TRBV29-1 and J is TRBJ2-5, with TRBD1 matching 7 bases. This CDR3 region has 14 residues. J gave up 5 bases and V 5 bases, and 11 bases lay outside the gene matches. Germline assignment: CDR1 SQVTM and CDR2 ANQGSEA. The CDR3: CSVLQTQGKETQYF. The CDR3 DNA reads TGCAGCGTTTTACAGACACAGGGGAAGGAGACCCAGTACTTC.

In DNA, the CDR3 is TGTGCCAGCAGTTTCACAGGGAGGTTTTCTGGGGCCAACGTCCTGACTTTC. This codes for CASSFTGRFSGANVLTF. The V gene is TRBV27, the J gene TRBJ2-6; TRBD1 or TRBD2 may be the D gene (6 bases each). The CDR3 runs to 17 residues. Germline values: CDR1 MNHEY, CDR2 SMNVEV (reference sequence). Trimming shortened V by 3 bases and J by 1 base, and 13 bases separated the two germline ends.

This chain uses TRBV4-2 with TRBJ2-7, with 8 bases identical to TRBD1. The CDR3 has 15 residues. CDR1 and CDR2 (germline): LGHNA, YNFKEQ. Unmatched junction bases numbered 5, after V lost 1 base and J lost 3 bases. CDR3: CASSQAGQGFYEQYF. The CDR3, as DNA: TGTGCCAGCAGCCAAGCAGGACAGGGTTTCTACGAGCAGTACTTC.